This TCR beta chain was found in a study of cytomegalovirus exposure and HLA in healthy donors. Germline values: CDR1 LGHNA, CDR2 YSLEER. Trimming cost V 2 bases and J 0 bases, with 14 bases left between them. This CDR3 has 18 amino acids. Assay used: immunoSEQ multiplex PCR; TCRdb lists only in-frame clones, some missing. The table shows 150,000 or so clones, with about 86% occurring only once. The chain is built from TRBV4-3 and TRBJ2-6, with a tentative D call TRBD2 (5 bases). The sequencing sample was made of PBMCs. This TCR was sampled from a man aged 18 to 29 in good health and CMV-seropositive. The CDR3 nucleotides read TGCGCCAGCAGCCAAAGAGGGTTGGCAGCCTCTGGGGCCAACGTCCTGACTTTC. Its protein is CASSQRGLAASGANVLTF.